This is a list of T cell receptor beta chains from one sample in a study of blood T cell repertoires in COVID-19. Clones were read by immunoSEQ multiplex PCR, and TCRdb kept only the in-frame ones, dropping some. In the table there are about 74,000 clones, 80% to 85% of which are singletons. Sample: peripheral blood. These receptors all come from a man aged 50-59 years with active COVID-19. Both conserved end residues are part of each CDR3. The order of the fields is D gene, V gene, J gene, clone size, CDR3 protein, CDR3 DNA. D genes are given only for firm matches. Clone size is not always given. Where it is, it says once, few, many or a class for expanded clones.

>-|TRBV6-6|TRBJ2-2|once
CASRPIAEPTGELFF
TGTGCCAGCAGACCAATAGCGGAACCCACCGGGGAGCTGTTTTTT
>-|TRBV19|TRBJ2-5|-
CASSASGYQTQYF
TGTGCCAGTAGTGCGAGCGGCTATCAGACCCAGTACTTC
>-|TRBV13|TRBJ1-6|once
CASSAGPSRDSPLHF
TGTGCCAGCAGCGCCGGTCCTTCTCGCGATTCACCCCTCCACTTT
>TRBD1|TRBV2|TRBJ1-2|-
CASSRTGDGYTF
TGTGCCAGCAGCCGAACAGGGGACGGCTACACCTTC
>TRBD2|TRBV2|TRBJ2-3|-
CASRDGLAGGPPDTQYF
TGTGCCAGCAGGGATGGACTAGCGGGAGGGCCCCCAGATACGCAGTATTTT
>-|TRBV4-1|TRBJ2-5|-
CASSQEAGTQYF
TGCGCCAGCAGCCAAGAGGCGGGGACCCAGTACTTC
>-|TRBV19|TRBJ2-3|-
CATLYRNTQYF
TGTGCCACCCTTTACAGAAATACGCAGTATTTT
>-|TRBV4-3|TRBJ2-1|-
CASSHRTVSYNEQFF
TGCGCCAGCAGCCACAGAACCGTCTCCTACAATGAGCAGTTCTTC
>TRBD1|TRBV12-5|TRBJ2-2|once
CASGLVLGTGGPGELFF
TGTGCTAGTGGTTTGGTACTGGGGACAGGGGGTCCCGGGGAGCTGTTTTTT
>-|TRBV30|TRBJ2-4|-
CAWSVPGDIQYF
TGTGCCTGGAGTGTCCCGGGGGACATTCAGTACTTC
>-|TRBV20-1|TRBJ2-7|-
CSASRRTYEQYF
TGCAGTGCTAGTCGCAGGACCTACGAGCAGTACTTC
>-|TRBV30|TRBJ1-1|-
CAWRVRGNTEAFF
TGTGCCTGGAGGGTCAGGGGGAACACTGAAGCTTTCTTT
>-|TRBV10-1|TRBJ1-1|-
CASSESTGGNTEAFF
TGCGCCAGCAGTGAGTCGACTGGCGGTAACACTGAAGCTTTCTTT
>-|TRBV5-5|TRBJ1-1|-
CASSLGAQGWNTEAFF
TGTGCCAGCAGCTTGGGAGCTCAGGGGTGGAATACTGAAGCTTTCTTT
>-|TRBV4-1|TRBJ1-2|-
CASSQGEQGEYGYTF
TGCGCCAGCAGCCAAGGAGAACAGGGAGAATATGGCTACACCTTC
>TRBD2|TRBV3-1/TRBV3-2|TRBJ2-2|-
CASSLLALHANTGELFF
TGTGCCAGCAGCCTACTAGCGTTACACGCGAACACCGGGGAGCTGTTTTTT
>-|TRBV5-1|TRBJ1-2|-
CASSLGAERGYTF
TGCGCCAGCAGCTTGGGAGCGGAACGTGGCTACACCTTC
>-|TRBV9|TRBJ1-2|-
CASSTSGRGGGYGYTF
TGTGCCAGCAGCACCTCGGGACGGGGAGGAGGCTATGGCTACACCTTC
>-|TRBV19|TRBJ2-1|-
CASSIALGGAVSSYNEQFF
TGTGCCAGTAGTATTGCCTTGGGGGGGGCAGTTAGCTCCTACAATGAGCAGTTCTTC
>TRBD2|TRBV5-1|TRBJ2-3|-
CASSVGGASGTDTQYF
TGCGCCAGCAGCGTGGGAGGGGCTAGCGGCACAGATACGCAGTATTTT
>TRBD1|TRBV27|TRBJ2-1|once
CASKPGGYNEQFF
TGTGCCAGCAAACCAGGGGGCTACAATGAGCAGTTCTTC
>-|TRBV27|TRBJ2-3|-
CASSTTGGTDTQYF
TGTGCCAGCAGTACTACCGGCGGCACAGATACGCAGTATTTT
>TRBD2|TRBV10-3|TRBJ2-6|-
CAISEPIAGGAGANVLTF
TGTGCCATCAGTGAGCCGATAGCGGGAGGGGCTGGGGCCAACGTCCTGACTTTC
>TRBD1|TRBV4-2|TRBJ2-7|-
CASSQVSGQVSYEQYF
TGTGCCAGCAGCCAAGTCTCGGGACAGGTATCCTACGAGCAGTACTTC
>-|TRBV15|TRBJ1-4|-
CATSRNRGTGSEKLFF
TGTGCCACCAGCCGTAACCGCGGGACCGGCTCGGAAAAACTGTTTTTT
>TRBD2|TRBV20-1|TRBJ2-5|-
CSASPPWGQRERNRETQYF
TGCAGTGCTAGTCCACCATGGGGGCAGCGGGAGAGAAATAGAGAGACCCAGTACTTC
>TRBD1|TRBV2|TRBJ2-5|-
CASSVRTGRETQYF
TGTGCCAGCAGTGTACGGACAGGGAGAGAGACCCAGTACTTC
>TRBD1|TRBV19|TRBJ2-1|-
CASSKGQGTLNEQFF
TGTGCCAGTAGTAAGGGACAGGGCACCCTCAATGAGCAGTTCTTC
>TRBD1|TRBV5-3|TRBJ1-3|-
CARSSPGRDRTTDLSGNTIYF
TGTGCCAGAAGCTCCCCGGGACGGGACAGAACGACGGACCTCTCTGGAAACACCATATATTTT
>-|TRBV3-1/TRBV3-2|TRBJ1-3|-
CASSQDQALSGNTIYF
TGTGCCAGCAGCCAAGATCAGGCCCTCTCTGGAAACACCATATATTTT
>TRBD1|TRBV9|TRBJ2-7|-
CASSPRTGTDYEQYF
TGTGCCAGCAGCCCCCGGACAGGGACCGACTACGAGCAGTACTTC
>-|TRBV4-1|TRBJ1-2|once
CASSLTTDNNYGYTF
TGCGCCAGCAGCCTCACGACAGATAATAACTATGGCTACACCTTC
>-|TRBV29-1|TRBJ2-1|-
CSAEEWDNEQFF
TGCAGCGCCGAGGAGTGGGACAATGAGCAGTTCTTC
>TRBD1|TRBV5-1|TRBJ2-7|-
CASSLADRTGEQYF
TGCGCCAGCAGCTTGGCGGACAGGACGGGCGAGCAGTACTTC
>-|TRBV7-9|TRBJ1-4|-
CASSSAGRNEKLFF
TGTGCCAGCAGCTCTGCAGGCCGTAATGAAAAACTGTTTTTT
>TRBD1|TRBV6-5|TRBJ1-5|-
CASSQGQGYQPQHF
TGTGCCAGCAGTCAGGGACAGGGTTATCAGCCCCAGCATTTT
>-|TRBV19|TRBJ2-3|once
CEGVTQYF
TGTGAGGGGGTTACGCAGTATTTT